These 20 T cell receptor beta chains originate from one sample sequenced in a study of cytomegalovirus exposure and HLA in healthy donors. Vbeta (60) and Jbeta (13) primers were used in the PCR. The method was immunoSEQ multiplex PCR; TCRdb's version includes in-frame clones alone and lacks a portion of them. The sample contains about 97,000 clones, 65% to 80% of which appear only once. The sequencing input was PBMCs. These receptors all come from a woman aged 40 to 55 in good health and CMV-seronegative.

This clone occurred a few times. V usage is TRBV5-1 and J usage is TRBJ2-5; the match to TRBD2 covers 10 bases. From germline, CDR1 is SGHRS and CDR2 YFSETQ. After removal of 2 bases from V and 5 bases from J, the junction contained 12 bases not matched to a gene. The length of the CDR3 is 17 residues. DNA of the CDR3: TGCGCCAGCAGCTTACGCCATCTAGCGGGAGTGATCGAGACCCAGTACTTC. Its translation is CASSLRHLAGVIETQYF.

The chain uses TRBV5-1 and TRBJ2-3; 7 bases match TRBD1. The CDR3 length is 14 residues. In germline, CDR1 is SGHRS, CDR2 YFSETQ. The V and J ends lost 2 bases and 2 bases, in that order; junction bases with no gene match: 2. The CDR3 DNA reads as TGCGCCAGCAGCTTTGGACAGGTCACAGATACGCAGTATTTT. It encodes CASSFGQVTDTQYF. Drawing the rest from reference TRBV5-1 and TRBJ2-3, the complete variable domain is KAGVTQTPRYLIKTRGQQVTLSCSPISGHRSVSWYQQTPGQGLQFLFEYFSETQRNKGNFPGRFSGRQFSNSRSEMNVSTLELGDSALYLCASSFGQVTDTQYFGPGTRLTVL.

This clone was seen just once. J is TRBJ2-7 and V is TRBV2, with a weak D call TRBD1 (7 bases). V shed 3 bases and J shed 2 bases, with 14 bases lying between them. The CDR3 has 15 residues. The V gene's germline CDR1 is SNHLY and CDR2 FYNNEI. For the CDR3, the DNA is TGTGCCAGCAGTGAGGAGGGGACAGTTACCTACGAGCAGTACTTC. As protein: CASSEEGTVTYEQYF.

This clone was seen a single time. This chain joins TRBV9 and TRBJ2-6, with 7 bases identical to TRBD2. Germline V CDR1 and CDR2: SGDLS, YYNGEE. V lost 0 bases, J lost 0 bases, and 0 bases stayed unmatched. CDR3 length: 16 residues. The DNA for the CDR3 is TGTGCCAGCAGCGTAGGGGAGGGCTCTGGGGCCAACGTCCTGACTTTC. Protein sequence: CASSVGEGSGANVLTF.

The chain carries TRBV4-1 and TRBJ2-5, with TRBD2 matching over 10 bases. Germline CDR1 MGHRA, CDR2 YSYEKL. The V segment lost 5 bases and the J segment 1 base; nucleotides outside the gene matches: 7. The CDR3 is made up of 16 amino acids. The CDR3 protein is CASSEGTSGVQETQYF. For the CDR3, the DNA is TGCGCCAGCAGCGAAGGAACTAGCGGGGTCCAAGAGACCCAGTACTTC.

This clone was recorded a few times. V gene TRBV6-5 combines with J gene TRBJ1-2; 7 positions agree with TRBD1. Trimming took 10 bases from V and 4 from J; bases not matched to a gene: 15. From germline, CDR1 is MNHEY and CDR2 SVGAGI. This CDR3 spans 15 amino acids. The CDR3 loop reads CATARPGQMSYGYTF. In DNA, the CDR3 is TGTGCCACTGCGAGACCGGGACAGATGTCCTATGGCTACACCTTC.

The J gene is TRBJ2-1, the V gene TRBV11-2; 9 nucleotides agree with TRBD1. V was pared by 5 bases and J by 7 bases, with 9 bases of the junction left unmatched. CDR3 length: 15 amino acids. The germline CDR1 and CDR2 sequences are SGHAT and FQNNGV. CDR3 amino acids: CASSESGTGSNEQFF. CDR3 sequence (DNA): TGTGCCAGCAGCGAGTCCGGGACAGGGAGTAATGAGCAGTTCTTC.

This chain links TRBV19 with TRBJ2-7; 9 nucleotides agree with TRBD2. The germline CDR1 and CDR2 sequences are LNHDA and SQIVND (reference sequence). The length of the CDR3 is 14 residues. With 3 bases clipped from V and 2 bases from J, the junction kept 2 bases outside the gene matches. The CDR3 spells CASSIQRGAYEQYF. In nucleotides, the CDR3 is TGTGCCAGTAGTATTCAGCGGGGGGCCTACGAGCAGTACTTC.

This clone was seen more than once but under ten times. The sample carries other DNA sequences with the same CDR3. The J gene is TRBJ2-3, the V gene TRBV2; 12 bases fit TRBD2. After removal of 5 bases from V and 6 bases from J, the junction contained 6 bases not matched to a gene. The CDR3 has 15 residues. Germline V gene lookup returns CDR1 SNHLY and CDR2 FYNNEI. CDR3 in amino acids: CASSQLAGGGDTQYF. CDR3 in DNA: TGTGCCAGCAGTCAACTAGCGGGAGGTGGGGATACGCAGTATTTT.

This CDR3 reads CASSVPGQGIYEQYF. In nucleotides, the CDR3 is TGTGCCAGTAGTGTTCCGGGACAGGGGATCTACGAGCAGTACTTC. The gene calls are TRBV19 and TRBJ2-7; 10 bases are a match to TRBD1. Per germline, CDR1 LNHDA and CDR2 SQIVND (reference sequence). The CDR3 is 15 residues long. V lost 5 bases to trimming and J lost 3 bases; unmatched junction nucleotides: 7.

The gene calls are TRBV6-5 and TRBJ2-7; 10 positions match TRBD1. Unmatched junction bases numbered 5, after V lost 6 bases and J lost 0 bases. CDR1 MNHEY and CDR2 SVGAGI come from the germline V gene. This CDR3 contains 15 residues. The CDR3 spells CASRWTGGSSYEQYF. Here the CDR3 DNA reads TGTGCCAGCAGATGGACAGGGGGAAGCTCCTACGAGCAGTACTTC.

The chain joins TRBV19 to TRBJ2-7, with TRBD1 matching over 9 bases. The junction had 10 bases not matched to a gene; V was cut back by 5 bases and J by 5 bases. This CDR3 comprises 15 residues. Germline CDR1 is LNHDA and CDR2 is SQIVND (reference sequence). CDR3 in DNA: TGTGCCAGTAGTTCGGGACAGGGAGGGATAGACGAGCAGTACTTC. It encodes CASSSGQGGIDEQYF.

In nucleotides, the CDR3 is TGTGCCAGTAGTATTCCACAGGGACGGAGCGGCTACACCTTC. The encoded protein is CASSIPQGRSGYTF. The chain employs TRBV19 and TRBJ1-2; a possible D gene is TRBD1 (6 bases). Between the trimmed V and J ends, which lost 3 bases and 8 bases, there was a span of 16 bases. Germline CDR1 and CDR2: LNHDA and SQIVND (reference sequence). This CDR3 is built from 14 residues.

This clone has more than one count but fewer than ten. DNA for the CDR3: TGTGCCACCATGGTTCCTAGCGGGGACGTCTCCTACAATGAGCAGTTCTTC. Translation gives CATMVPSGDVSYNEQFF. The chain is built from TRBV15 and TRBJ2-1, with TRBD2 matching 9 bases. V lost 7 bases and J lost 0; bases outside the gene matches: 10. Germline V gene sequence: CDR1 LNHNV, CDR2 YYDKDF (reference sequence). The CDR3 runs to 17 residues.

The chain uses TRBV30 and TRBJ1-5, with 9 bases that match TRBD1. This CDR3 spans 14 amino acids. J gave up 4 bases and V 3 bases, and 4 bases lay outside the gene matches. The germline CDR1 and CDR2 sequences are GTSNPN and SVGIG (reference sequence). The CDR3: CAWSGQGSNQPQHF. CDR3 sequence (DNA): TGTGCCTGGAGCGGACAGGGGTCGAATCAGCCCCAGCATTTT.

The J gene is TRBJ1-3, the V gene TRBV10-3; D unresolved. Germline CDR1 is ENHRY and CDR2 is SYGVKD. The V and J ends lost 3 bases and 0 bases respectively, with 9 bases between them. This CDR3 is 15 amino acids long. CDR3 sequence (DNA): TGTGCCATCAGTGATAACGCCTACTCTGGAAACACCATATATTTT. This sequence encodes CAISDNAYSGNTIYF.

In this sample, this clone turned up once. The sample has other DNA sequences that encode this CDR3 too. This chain connects TRBV6-5 to TRBJ2-7, with D perhaps TRBD2 (6 bases). Germline CDR1 is MNHEY and CDR2 is SVGAGI. V gave up 0 bases and J gave up 1 base, with 7 bases separating them. The CDR3 runs 14 residues. The CDR3 protein is CASSYSGGSYEQYF. CDR3 coding DNA: TGTGCCAGCAGTTACTCGGGGGGTTCCTACGAGCAGTACTTC.

The chain has TRBV19 and TRBJ2-3; 10 positions match TRBD2. Germline values: CDR1 LNHDA, CDR2 SQIVND (reference sequence). J lost 0 bases, V lost 7 bases, and 4 bases had no gene match. The CDR3 is made up of 15 amino acids. As DNA, the CDR3 is TGTGCCAGTACCTTGACTAGCGGGAGCACAGATACGCAGTATTTT. Translated: CASTLTSGSTDTQYF.

The chain couples TRBV4-1 to TRBJ2-7; 7 bases align to TRBD1. The CDR3 is made up of 17 amino acids. The V segment lost 0 bases and the J segment 2 bases; nucleotides outside the gene matches: 10. CDR1 is MGHRA, CDR2 YSYEKL, per germline. CDR3 in DNA: TGCGCCAGCAGCCAAGAAGAACTACAGGGGTTTACCTACGAGCAGTACTTC. Its translation: CASSQEELQGFTYEQYF.

The chain carries TRBV4-3 and TRBJ2-7, with a possible D match to TRBD2 (5 bases). V lost 0 bases, J lost 3 bases, and 9 bases lay in between. CDR3 length: 14 amino acids. The germline CDR1 and CDR2 sequences are LGHNA and YSLEER. The chain's CDR3 is CASSQDLGDYEQYF. DNA of the CDR3: TGCGCCAGCAGCCAAGATCTCGGGGACTACGAGCAGTACTTC.